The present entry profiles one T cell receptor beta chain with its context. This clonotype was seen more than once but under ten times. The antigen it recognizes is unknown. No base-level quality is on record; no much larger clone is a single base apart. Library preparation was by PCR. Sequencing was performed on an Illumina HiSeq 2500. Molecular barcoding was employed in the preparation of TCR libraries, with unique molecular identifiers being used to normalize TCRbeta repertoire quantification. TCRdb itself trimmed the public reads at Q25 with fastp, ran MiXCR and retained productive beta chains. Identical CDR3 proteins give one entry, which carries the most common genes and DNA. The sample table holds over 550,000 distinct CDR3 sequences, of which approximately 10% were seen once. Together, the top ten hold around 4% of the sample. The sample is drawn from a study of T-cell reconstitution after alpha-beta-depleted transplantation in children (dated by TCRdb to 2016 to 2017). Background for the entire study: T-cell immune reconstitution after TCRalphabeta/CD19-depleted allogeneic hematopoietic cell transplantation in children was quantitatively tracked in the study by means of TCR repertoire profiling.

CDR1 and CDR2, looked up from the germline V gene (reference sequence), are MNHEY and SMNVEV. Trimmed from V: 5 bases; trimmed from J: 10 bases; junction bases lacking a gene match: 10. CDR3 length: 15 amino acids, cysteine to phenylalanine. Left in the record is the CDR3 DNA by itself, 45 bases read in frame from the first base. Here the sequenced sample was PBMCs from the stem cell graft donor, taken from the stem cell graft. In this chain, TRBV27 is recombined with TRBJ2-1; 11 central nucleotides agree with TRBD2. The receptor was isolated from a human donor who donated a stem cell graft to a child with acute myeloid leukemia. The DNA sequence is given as TGTGCCAGCAGTGGTCTTAGCGGGAGGGCCTGGGAGCAGTTCTTC. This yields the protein CASSGLSGRAWEQFF.